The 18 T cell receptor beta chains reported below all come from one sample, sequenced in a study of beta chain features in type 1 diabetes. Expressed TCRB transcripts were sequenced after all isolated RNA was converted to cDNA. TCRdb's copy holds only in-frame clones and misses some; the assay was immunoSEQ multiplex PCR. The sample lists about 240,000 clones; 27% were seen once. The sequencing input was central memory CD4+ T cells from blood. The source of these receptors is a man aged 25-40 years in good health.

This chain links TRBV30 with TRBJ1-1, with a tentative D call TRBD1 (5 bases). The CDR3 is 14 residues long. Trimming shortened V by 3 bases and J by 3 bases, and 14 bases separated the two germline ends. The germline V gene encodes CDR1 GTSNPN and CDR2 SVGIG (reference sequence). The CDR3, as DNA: TGTGCCTGGAGCGGTGGGGCCGGTTACACTGAAGCTTTCTTT. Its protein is CAWSGGAGYTEAFF.

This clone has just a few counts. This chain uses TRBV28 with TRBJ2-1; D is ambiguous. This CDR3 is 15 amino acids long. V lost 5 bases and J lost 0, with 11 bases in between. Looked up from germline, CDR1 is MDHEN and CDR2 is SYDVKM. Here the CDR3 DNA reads TGTGCCAGCAGTCGTCGGCAAAGCTCCTACAATGAGCAGTTCTTC. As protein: CASSRRQSSYNEQFF.

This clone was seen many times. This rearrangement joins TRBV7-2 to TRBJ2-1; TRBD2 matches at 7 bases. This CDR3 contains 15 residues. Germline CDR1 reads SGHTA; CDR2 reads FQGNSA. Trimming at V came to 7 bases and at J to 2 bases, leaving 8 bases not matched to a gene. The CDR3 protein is CASKHSGPTYNEQFF. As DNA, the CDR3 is TGTGCCAGCAAGCATAGCGGGCCCACCTACAATGAGCAGTTCTTC.

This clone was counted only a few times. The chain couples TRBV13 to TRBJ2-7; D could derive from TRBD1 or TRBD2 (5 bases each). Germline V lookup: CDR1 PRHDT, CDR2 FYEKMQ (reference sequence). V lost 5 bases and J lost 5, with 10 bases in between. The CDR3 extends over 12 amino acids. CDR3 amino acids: CASSDRDHEQYF. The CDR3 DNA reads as TGTGCCAGCAGCGACCGGGACCACGAGCAGTACTTC.

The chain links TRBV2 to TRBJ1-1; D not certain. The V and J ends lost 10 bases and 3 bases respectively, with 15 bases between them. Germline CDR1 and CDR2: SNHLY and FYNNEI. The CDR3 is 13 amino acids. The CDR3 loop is CATRQVRDTEAFF. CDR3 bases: TGTGCCACCAGACAAGTCCGGGACACTGAAGCTTTCTTT.

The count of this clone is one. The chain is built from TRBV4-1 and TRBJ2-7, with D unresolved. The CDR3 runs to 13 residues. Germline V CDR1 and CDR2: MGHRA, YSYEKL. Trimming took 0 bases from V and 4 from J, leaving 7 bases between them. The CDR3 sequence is CASSQDRAYEQYF. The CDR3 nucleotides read TGCGCCAGCAGCCAAGATCGGGCGTACGAGCAGTACTTC.

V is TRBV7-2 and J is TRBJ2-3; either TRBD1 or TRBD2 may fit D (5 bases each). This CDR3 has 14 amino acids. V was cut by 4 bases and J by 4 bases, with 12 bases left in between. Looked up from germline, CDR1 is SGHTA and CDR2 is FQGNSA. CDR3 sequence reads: CASSSGPHPDTQYF. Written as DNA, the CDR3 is TGTGCCAGCAGCTCGGGGCCTCATCCAGATACGCAGTATTTT.

CDR3 sequence (DNA): TGTGCCTGGAGTACAGCCCATGGGGAGACCCAGTACTTC. The encoded protein is CAWSTAHGETQYF. V gene TRBV30 combines with J gene TRBJ2-5; no reliable D call. The germline V gene has CDR1 GTSNPN and CDR2 SVGIG (reference sequence). This CDR3 has 13 amino acids. V lost 2 bases, J lost 5 bases, and 12 bases lay in between. Full variable domain (rest looked up from reference TRBV30 and TRBJ2-5): SQTIHQWPATLVQPVGSPLSLECTVEGTSNPNLYWYRQAAGRGLQLLFYSVGIGQISSEVPQNLSASRPQDRQFILSSKKLLLSDSGFYLCAWSTAHGETQYFGPGTRLLVL.

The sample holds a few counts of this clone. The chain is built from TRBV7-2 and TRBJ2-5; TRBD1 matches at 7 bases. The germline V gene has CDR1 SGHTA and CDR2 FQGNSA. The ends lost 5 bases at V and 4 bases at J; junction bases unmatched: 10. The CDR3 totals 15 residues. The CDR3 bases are TGTGCCAGCAGCCCCTCACAGGGGAGTCCAGAGACCCAGTACTTC. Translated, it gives CASSPSQGSPETQYF.

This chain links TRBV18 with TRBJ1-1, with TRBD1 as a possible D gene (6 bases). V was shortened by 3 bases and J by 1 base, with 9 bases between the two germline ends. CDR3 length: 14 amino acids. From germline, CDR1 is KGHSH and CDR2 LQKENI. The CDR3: CASSPLQGNTEAFF. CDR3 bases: TGTGCCAGCTCACCCCTACAGGGGAACACTGAAGCTTTCTTT.

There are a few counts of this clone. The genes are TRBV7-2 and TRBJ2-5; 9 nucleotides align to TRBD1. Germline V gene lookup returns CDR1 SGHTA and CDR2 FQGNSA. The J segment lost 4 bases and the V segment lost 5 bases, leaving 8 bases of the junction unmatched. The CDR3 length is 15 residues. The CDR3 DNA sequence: TGTGCCAGCAGCACCGGACAGGGGTCACGAGAGACCCAGTACTTC. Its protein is CASSTGQGSRETQYF. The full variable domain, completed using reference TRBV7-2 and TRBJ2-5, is GAGVSQSPSNKVTEKGKDVELRCDPISGHTALYWYRQSLGQGLEFLIYFQGNSAPDKSGLPSDRFSAERTGGSVSTLTIQRTQQEDSAVYLCASSTGQGSRETQYFGPGTRLLVL.

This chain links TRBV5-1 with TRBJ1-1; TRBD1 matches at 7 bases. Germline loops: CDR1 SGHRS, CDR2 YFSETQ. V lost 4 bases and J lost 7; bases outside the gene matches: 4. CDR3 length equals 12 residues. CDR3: CASSLQGGEAFF. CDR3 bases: TGCGCCAGCAGCCTGCAGGGGGGTGAAGCTTTCTTT.

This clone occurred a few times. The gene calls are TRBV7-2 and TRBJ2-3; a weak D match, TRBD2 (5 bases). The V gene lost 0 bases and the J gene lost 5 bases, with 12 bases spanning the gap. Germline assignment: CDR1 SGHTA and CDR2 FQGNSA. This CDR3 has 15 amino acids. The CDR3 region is CASSLAYGVRDTQYF. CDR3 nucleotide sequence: TGTGCCAGCAGCTTAGCGTACGGGGTGAGAGATACGCAGTATTTT. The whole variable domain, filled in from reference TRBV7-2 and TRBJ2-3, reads GAGVSQSPSNKVTEKGKDVELRCDPISGHTALYWYRQSLGQGLEFLIYFQGNSAPDKSGLPSDRFSAERTGGSVSTLTIQRTQQEDSAVYLCASSLAYGVRDTQYFGPGTRLTVL.

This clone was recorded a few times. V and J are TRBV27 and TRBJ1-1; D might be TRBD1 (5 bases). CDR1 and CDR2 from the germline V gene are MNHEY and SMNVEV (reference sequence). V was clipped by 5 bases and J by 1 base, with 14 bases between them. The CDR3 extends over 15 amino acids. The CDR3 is CASSPSGGRNTEAFF. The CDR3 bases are TGTGCCAGCAGTCCCTCCGGGGGTCGGAACACTGAAGCTTTCTTT.

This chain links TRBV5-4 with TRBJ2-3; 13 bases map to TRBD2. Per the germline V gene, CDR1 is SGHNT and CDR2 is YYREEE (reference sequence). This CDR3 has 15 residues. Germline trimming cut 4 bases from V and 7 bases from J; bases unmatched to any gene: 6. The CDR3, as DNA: TGTGCCAGCAGCGGAACTAGCGGGGGGGCAAATACGCAGTATTTT. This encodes CASSGTSGGANTQYF.

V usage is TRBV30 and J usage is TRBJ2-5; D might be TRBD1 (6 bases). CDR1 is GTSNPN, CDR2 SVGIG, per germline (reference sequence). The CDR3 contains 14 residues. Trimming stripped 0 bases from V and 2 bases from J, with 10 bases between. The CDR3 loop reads CAWSVVGQQETQYF. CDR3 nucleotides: TGTGCCTGGAGTGTTGTTGGACAGCAAGAGACCCAGTACTTC.

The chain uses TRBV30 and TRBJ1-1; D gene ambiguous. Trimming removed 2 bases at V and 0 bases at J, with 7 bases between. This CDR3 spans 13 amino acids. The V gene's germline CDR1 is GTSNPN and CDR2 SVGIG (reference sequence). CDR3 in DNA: TGTGCCTGGAGTAAGGCGGTGAACACTGAAGCTTTCTTT. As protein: CAWSKAVNTEAFF.

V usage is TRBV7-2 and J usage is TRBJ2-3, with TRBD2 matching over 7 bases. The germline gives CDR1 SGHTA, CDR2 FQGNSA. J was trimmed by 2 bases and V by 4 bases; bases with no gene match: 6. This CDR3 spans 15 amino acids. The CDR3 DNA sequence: TGTGCCAGCAGCTACCAAGCGGGGTACACAGATACGCAGTATTTT. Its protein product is CASSYQAGYTDTQYF.